The subject of this entry is one TCR beta chain. Its antigen is still unknown. The sample is drawn from a study of CD8 T cells in ankylosing spondylitis. Study-wide results and caveats: Prior work had noted some motif variants in reactive arthritis blood and synovial fluid.

Using its own MiXCR run on the 5' RACE reads, TCRdb lists one record per CDR3 protein. The table shows 300,000 to 400,000 distinct CDR3 sequences, with 20% to 25% occurring only once. Germline V gives CDR1 SEHNR, CDR2 FQNEAQ (reference sequence). The V end was cut by 8 bases, the J end by 7 bases, with 21 bases between. This CDR3 has 14 residues. The TCR originated in a male donor with ankylosing spondylitis or in good health (not recorded which). Sequenced input: blood, either unsorted or a sorted T cell fraction (not recorded which). V gene TRBV7-9 combines with J gene TRBJ2-7; maybe TRBD2 (6 bases). The CDR3 sequence: CASSGDGGGLEQYF. CDR3 bases: TGTGCCAGCTCGGGGGACGGTGGGGGTTTAGAGCAGTACTTC.